This entry lists 22 T cell receptor beta chains sequenced from one sample in a study of PD-1 blockade in classical Hodgkin lymphoma (TCRdb year 2020). The sample's time point label, in plain terms: newly diagnosed, previously untreated cHL patient sample. Using a Miltenyi CD4+ T cell isolation kit, CD4+ T cells were purified from thawed PBMCs through magnetic negative selection. The protocol used for the library was the immunoSEQ multiplex PCR assay. Entries here come from immuneACCESS through TCRdb and include only in-frame sequences with V and J called. Some clones fail to appear in such tables; in the studies checked, an unresolved V gene covers under half of the shortfall, and the cause of the remainder is unknown. The sample data list more than 25,000 clones, and approximately 88% of these were observed just once. The biggest ten clones account for 0.3% to 0.4% of the sample. Sequenced material: CD4+ T cells from blood. The receptors were gathered from a human donor with classical Hodgkin lymphoma.

V is TRBV6-1 and J is TRBJ1-5; maybe TRBD1 (5 bases). This CDR3 has 13 amino acids. Germline V lookup: CDR1 MNHNS, CDR2 SASEGT. Trimming shortened V by 8 bases and J by 5 bases, and 13 bases separated the two germline ends. The DNA of the CDR3 is TGTGCCAGCGCAGGGTCGGGGGATCAGCCCCAGCATTTT. Translated, it gives CASAGSGDQPQHF.

This clone has just one count. This rearrangement joins TRBV11-2 to TRBJ1-2; TRBD1 is a possible D gene (6 bases). This CDR3 has 19 residues. Trimming removed 3 bases from V and 1 base from J, with 24 bases in between. Looked up from germline, CDR1 is SGHAT and CDR2 is FQNNGV. The CDR3 loop reads CASSFDSAGRGLDNYGYTF. In DNA, the CDR3 is TGTGCCAGCAGCTTCGACTCCGCGGGCAGGGGTCTGGATAACTATGGCTACACCTTC.

The rearrangement links TRBV5-1 to TRBJ2-1; 7 positions match TRBD1. The germline V gene has CDR1 SGHRS and CDR2 YFSETQ. This CDR3 spans 14 amino acids. The junction had 5 bases not matched to a gene; V was cut back by 5 bases and J by 3 bases. CDR3 loop: CASSEGTDYNEQFF. The CDR3 DNA sequence: TGCGCCAGCAGTGAGGGGACAGACTACAATGAGCAGTTCTTC.

This sequence joins TRBV6-5 and TRBJ1-5; TRBD1 matches 7 bases. The CDR3 loop spans 14 amino acids. V gave up 7 bases and J gave up 2 bases; unmatched junction bases: 5. Germline V lookup: CDR1 MNHEY, CDR2 SVGAGI. Here the CDR3 reads CASKTGLGNQPQHF. CDR3 nucleotide sequence: TGTGCCAGCAAGACAGGGTTGGGCAATCAGCCCCAGCATTTT.

This clone turned up a few times. The V call is TRBV29-1, the J call TRBJ1-1, with D tentatively TRBD1 (5 bases). Per germline, CDR1 SQVTM and CDR2 ANQGSEA. With 0 bases removed from V and 4 bases from J, the gap between germline ends came to 9 bases. The CDR3 is 13 residues long. DNA of the CDR3: TGCAGCGTTGAAGACGACAGATCCACTGAAGCTTTCTTT. Amino acids: CSVEDDRSTEAFF. The whole variable domain, remainder taken from reference TRBV29-1 and TRBJ1-1, is SAVISQKPSRDICQRGTSLTIQCQVDSQVTMMFWYRQQPGQSLTLIATANQGSEATYESGFVIDKFPISRPNLTFSTLTVSNMSPEDSSIYLCSVEDDRSTEAFFGQGTRLTVV.

This chain connects TRBV5-4 to TRBJ2-3; the match to TRBD2 covers 13 bases. V was clipped by 4 bases and J by 7 bases; unmatched bases: 9. Germline V lookup: CDR1 SGHNT, CDR2 YYREEE (reference sequence). The CDR3 is 16 amino acids. In DNA form, the CDR3 reads TGTGCCAGCAGCCAAAGACTAGCGGGAGGAGGGAATACGCAGTATTTT. It yields the protein CASSQRLAGGGNTQYF.

With regard to this clone: Other DNA sequences within the sample encode an identical CDR3. V gene TRBV28 combines with J gene TRBJ2-7; D is possibly TRBD1 (6 bases). Germline-derived CDR1 and CDR2 are MDHEN and SYDVKM. V was cut by 3 bases and J by 0 bases, with 12 bases left in between. The CDR3 sequence is 15 residues long. In DNA, the CDR3 is TGTGCCAGCAGTTTGATAGGGGGTCCCTCCTACGAGCAGTACTTC. This codes for CASSLIGGPSYEQYF.

The chain employs TRBV5-1 and TRBJ2-5; D possibly matches TRBD1 or TRBD2 (5 bases each). The CDR3 has 14 amino acids. Germline CDR1 SGHRS, CDR2 YFSETQ. The germline V and J ends were trimmed by 0 bases and 4 bases, with 10 bases remaining between them. The CDR3 sequence: CASSLDVGVETQYF. DNA of the CDR3: TGCGCCAGCAGCTTGGATGTGGGGGTAGAGACCCAGTACTTC.

The V and J genes are TRBV29-1 and TRBJ2-7, with TRBD2 as a possible D gene (5 bases). CDR3 size: 11 residues. Germline CDR1 and CDR2: SQVTM and ANQGSEA. V lost 4 bases to trimming and J lost 2 bases, with 6 bases between them. In DNA form, the CDR3 reads TGCAGCGTTGGGGAGCCCTACGAGCAGTACTTC. As protein: CSVGEPYEQYF.

This chain joins TRBV10-3 and TRBJ2-3; 10 positions agree with TRBD2. CDR3 length: 17 amino acids. V was pared by 6 bases and J by 2 bases, with 11 bases of the junction left unmatched. Germline V CDR1 and CDR2: ENHRY, SYGVKD. For the CDR3, the DNA is TGTGCCATCAGCTTCAATCTAGCGGGAGTGAACACAGATACGCAGTATTTT. Its translation: CAISFNLAGVNTDTQYF.

The chain carries TRBV6-6 and TRBJ2-5; 11 bases line up with TRBD2. Unmatched junction bases numbered 1, after V lost 0 bases and J lost 1 base. From germline, CDR1 is MNHNY and CDR2 SVGAGI (reference sequence). CDR3 size: 16 residues. CDR3 residues: CASSYSGLAAQETQYF. DNA for the CDR3: TGTGCCAGCAGTTACTCGGGACTAGCGGCCCAAGAGACCCAGTACTTC.

This rearrangement joins TRBV5-4 to TRBJ1-1, with 9 bases identical to TRBD1. CDR3 size: 15 residues. The V gene's germline CDR1 is SGHNT and CDR2 YYREEE (reference sequence). The J segment lost 0 bases and the V segment lost 4 bases, leaving 4 bases of the junction unmatched. CDR3 in amino acids: CASSRTGEVNTEAFF. CDR3 coding DNA: TGTGCCAGCAGCCGGACAGGGGAGGTGAACACTGAAGCTTTCTTT.

The rearrangement links TRBV5-1 to TRBJ2-7; 15 nucleotides line up with TRBD2. From germline, CDR1 is SGHRS and CDR2 YFSETQ. V was pared by 4 bases and J by 4 bases, with 9 bases of the junction left unmatched. This CDR3 has 17 amino acids. DNA for the CDR3: TGCGCCAGCAGCGCCTGGACTAGCGGGAGGGCCGAATACGAGCAGTACTTC. Protein: CASSAWTSGRAEYEQYF. The variable domain in full, with the rest retrieved from reference TRBV5-1 and TRBJ2-7, is KAGVTQTPRYLIKTRGQQVTLSCSPISGHRSVSWYQQTPGQGLQFLFEYFSETQRNKGNFPGRFSGRQFSNSRSEMNVSTLELGDSALYLCASSAWTSGRAEYEQYFGPGTRLTVT.

The chain recombines TRBV6-1 with TRBJ1-5, with a weak D call TRBD1 (5 bases). V lost 10 bases, J lost 7 bases, and 17 bases lay in between. The germline gives CDR1 MNHNS, CDR2 SASEGT. The CDR3 is made up of 13 amino acids. The CDR3 reads CATLRRGSQPQHF. CDR3 DNA sequence: TGTGCCACCCTTAGAAGGGGAAGCCAGCCCCAGCATTTT.

The chain couples TRBV5-4 to TRBJ1-2; maybe TRBD1 (6 bases). Trimming removed 0 bases from V and 8 bases from J, with 14 bases in between. CDR1 is SGHNT, CDR2 YYREEE, per germline (reference sequence). The CDR3 extends over 14 amino acids. The CDR3 region is CASSLDRALAGYTF. The CDR3 DNA is TGTGCCAGCAGCTTGGACAGGGCATTGGCCGGCTACACCTTC. The whole variable domain, filled in from reference TRBV5-4 and TRBJ1-2, reads ETGVTQSPTHLIKTRGQQVTLRCSSQSGHNTVSWYQQALGQGPQFIFQYYREEENGRGNFPPRFSGLQFPNYSSELNVNALELDDSALYLCASSLDRALAGYTFGSGTRLTVV.

The genes are TRBV29-1 and TRBJ2-7; 9 bases fit TRBD1. CDR1 is SQVTM and CDR2 is ANQGSEA in the germline V gene. V gave up 4 bases and J gave up 7 bases; unmatched junction bases: 5. This CDR3 region has 12 residues. The CDR3 region has the DNA TGCAGCGTTGGGGGACAGGGTAAAGAGCAGTACTTC. This gives the protein CSVGGQGKEQYF.

CDR3 DNA sequence: TGTGCCAGCAGCTTGGTGGGGGGTGGGGAGCAGTACTTC. Amino acids: CASSLVGGGEQYF. V gene TRBV5-4 combines with J gene TRBJ2-7; a possible D gene is TRBD2 (6 bases). Germline loops: CDR1 SGHNT, CDR2 YYREEE (reference sequence). V lost 0 bases and J lost 7, with 11 bases in between. The CDR3 runs 13 residues.

V gene TRBV5-1 combines with J gene TRBJ2-3, with TRBD2 matching over 7 bases. V shed 0 bases, J shed 1 base, and the junction held 8 bases outside the gene matches. The CDR3 runs 17 residues. Per germline, CDR1 SGHRS and CDR2 YFSETQ. The CDR3 protein is CASSLAVGGSGTDTQYF. CDR3 sequence (DNA): TGCGCCAGCAGCTTGGCCGTCGGCGGGAGTGGCACAGATACGCAGTATTTT. Using reference TRBV5-1 and TRBJ2-3 for the parts outside the CDR3, the full variable domain is KAGVTQTPRYLIKTRGQQVTLSCSPISGHRSVSWYQQTPGQGLQFLFEYFSETQRNKGNFPGRFSGRQFSNSRSEMNVSTLELGDSALYLCASSLAVGGSGTDTQYFGPGTRLTVL.

The chain joins TRBV5-4 to TRBJ2-6, with D uncertain. The CDR3 covers 14 residues. The germline CDR1 and CDR2 sequences are SGHNT and YYREEE (reference sequence). V lost 4 bases, J lost 0 bases, and 5 bases lay in between. In nucleotides, the CDR3 is TGTGCCAGCAGCGTGGCCTCTGGGGCCAACGTCCTGACTTTC. Translating it yields CASSVASGANVLTF.

This chain links TRBV18 with TRBJ2-5, with TRBD1 matching 10 bases. The CDR3 loop spans 14 amino acids. V shed 6 bases, J shed 2 bases, and the junction held 3 bases outside the gene matches. CDR1 KGHSH and CDR2 LQKENI come from the germline V gene. CDR3 in amino acids: CASSRDRGQETQYF. The CDR3 DNA reads as TGTGCCAGCTCCCGGGACAGGGGACAAGAGACCCAGTACTTC.

V gene TRBV5-4 combines with J gene TRBJ2-5; D is undetermined. V shed 2 bases and J shed 3 bases, with 8 bases lying between them. This CDR3 contains 13 residues. The germline V gene encodes CDR1 SGHNT and CDR2 YYREEE (reference sequence). The CDR3 is CASSFPNEETQYF. Here the CDR3 DNA reads TGTGCCAGCAGCTTCCCGAACGAAGAGACCCAGTACTTC. Filled out from reference TRBV5-4 and TRBJ2-5, the complete variable domain reads ETGVTQSPTHLIKTRGQQVTLRCSSQSGHNTVSWYQQALGQGPQFIFQYYREEENGRGNFPPRFSGLQFPNYSSELNVNALELDDSALYLCASSFPNEETQYFGPGTRLLVL.

This rearrangement joins TRBV5-4 to TRBJ1-4; D is unresolved. V lost 3 bases and J lost 7, with 19 bases in between. The CDR3 spans 16 residues. CDR1 and CDR2 (germline): SGHNT, YYREEE (reference sequence). Here the CDR3 DNA reads TGTGCCAGCAGCTCCAAGGATCCGGGTATGAGTGAAAAACTGTTTTTT. Translated, it gives CASSSKDPGMSEKLFF. The whole variable domain, remainder taken from reference TRBV5-4 and TRBJ1-4, is ETGVTQSPTHLIKTRGQQVTLRCSSQSGHNTVSWYQQALGQGPQFIFQYYREEENGRGNFPPRFSGLQFPNYSSELNVNALELDDSALYLCASSSKDPGMSEKLFFGSGTQLSVL.